Below, 23 T cell receptor beta chains from the same sample are listed, as sequenced in a study of blood T cell repertoires in COVID-19. Repertoires were generated with immunoSEQ multiplex PCR, while TCRdb's copy carries only in-frame clones and drops some. The profile shows roughly 240,000 clones, around 86% of them singletons. The source material was peripheral blood. The receptors derive from a woman older than 75 with COVID-19, enrolled during active disease.

The chain has TRBV2 and TRBJ2-5, with 14 bases identical to TRBD2. CDR3 length: 15 amino acids. The V gene end was trimmed by 6 bases and the J gene end by 1 base; junction bases not matched to a gene: 1. The germline gives CDR1 SNHLY, CDR2 FYNNEI. CDR3 bases: TGTGCCAGCAGGGGACTAGCGGGGGCCCAAGAGACCCAGTACTTC. Its translation is CASRGLAGAQETQYF.

The J gene is TRBJ1-2, the V gene TRBV19; a possible D gene is TRBD1 (6 bases). The germline V gene has CDR1 LNHDA and CDR2 SQIVND (reference sequence). This CDR3 comprises 14 residues. The germline V and J ends were trimmed by 2 bases and 5 bases, with 12 bases remaining between them. The CDR3 DNA reads TGTGCCAGTAGTATATCGAACAGGGATTATGGCTACACCTTC. Protein product: CASSISNRDYGYTF.

This sequence joins TRBV19 and TRBJ1-5, with D possibly TRBD1 on 6 matching bases. Germline loops: CDR1 LNHDA, CDR2 SQIVND (reference sequence). The V end lost 2 bases, the J end lost 5 bases, and 10 bases lay between the germline ends. CDR3 length: 14 amino acids. In nucleotides, the CDR3 is TGTGCCAGTAGTATATCCAGGGGTTATCAGCCCCAGCATTTT. This encodes CASSISRGYQPQHF.

The chain joins TRBV5-6 to TRBJ1-2; 9 bases line up with TRBD1. The J segment lost 3 bases and the V segment lost 5 bases, leaving 11 bases of the junction unmatched. The germline gives CDR1 SGHDT, CDR2 YYEEEE. CDR3 length: 16 amino acids. The CDR3 loop reads CASRLRDRVGDYGYTF. CDR3 in DNA: TGTGCCAGCAGACTCCGGGACAGGGTCGGAGACTATGGCTACACCTTC. Full variable domain (outside the CDR3, taken from reference TRBV5-6 and TRBJ1-2): DAGVTQSPTHLIKTRGQQVTLRCSPKSGHDTVSWYQQALGQGPQFIFQYYEEEERQRGNFPDRFSGHQFPNYSSELNVNALLLGDSALYLCASRLRDRVGDYGYTFGSGTRLTVV.

The chain recombines TRBV5-1 with TRBJ2-1; D perhaps matches TRBD1 (6 bases). CDR1 is SGHRS and CDR2 is YFSETQ in the germline V gene. CDR3 length: 15 residues. Trimming removed 7 bases from V and 6 bases from J, with 20 bases in between. The CDR3, as DNA: TGCGCCAGCGGACGAACAGGGAGTGAGGGCAATGAGCAGTTCTTC. This sequence encodes CASGRTGSEGNEQFF.

J is TRBJ1-3 and V is TRBV6-5; tentative D call: TRBD1 (6 bases). CDR1 is MNHEY and CDR2 is SVGAGI in the germline V gene. CDR3 length equals 16 residues. V lost 2 bases to trimming and J lost 0 bases, with 11 bases between them. CDR3 coding DNA: TGTGCCAGCAGTTACACAGGGCAACTCTCTGGAAACACCATATATTTT. Amino acids: CASSYTGQLSGNTIYF.

The V and J genes are TRBV5-4 and TRBJ1-2; no firm D call. Deletions cut 0 bases from V and 4 bases from J, with 7 bases between. The CDR3 spans 13 residues. The germline V gene has CDR1 SGHNT and CDR2 YYREEE (reference sequence). The CDR3, as DNA: TGTGCCAGCAGCTTGGACGGAGTCTATGGCTACACCTTC. It is translated as CASSLDGVYGYTF.

Here the CDR3 DNA reads TGTGCCATCCGGGCGAGGGGGCTATCAGGGACGAACTATGGCTACACCTTC. This gives the protein CAIRARGLSGTNYGYTF. The chain recombines TRBV10-3 with TRBJ1-2; 7 bases match TRBD1. Germline CDR1 reads ENHRY; CDR2 reads SYGVKD. J gave up 2 bases and V 8 bases, and 17 bases lay outside the gene matches. CDR3 length: 17 residues.

The J gene is TRBJ1-2, the V gene TRBV6-5; perhaps TRBD1 as D (6 bases). This CDR3 spans 15 amino acids. Germline CDR1 MNHEY, CDR2 SVGAGI. Trimming left V 6 bases short and J 3 bases short, with 17 bases between. The CDR3 bases are TGTGCCAGCAGCCACCCACAGGGAGGGGACTATGGCTACACCTTC. Residues: CASSHPQGGDYGYTF.

The J gene is TRBJ2-7, the V gene TRBV10-3; 8 bases match TRBD2. Germline CDR1 is ENHRY and CDR2 is SYGVKD. The CDR3 has 13 residues. The J segment lost 0 bases and the V segment lost 6 bases, leaving 1 base of the junction unmatched. The CDR3 is CAIRAGVSYEQYF. CDR3 bases: TGTGCCATCAGAGCGGGAGTCTCCTACGAGCAGTACTTC.

This clone has only a few counts. The rearrangement joins TRBV5-1 to TRBJ1-1; no clear D. Germline-derived CDR1 and CDR2 are SGHRS and YFSETQ. The V and J ends lost 0 bases and 6 bases respectively, with 9 bases between them. CDR3 length equals 13 residues. As DNA, the CDR3 is TGCGCCAGCAGCTTGGAGGAGGGTCCTGAAGCTTTCTTT. It specifies CASSLEEGPEAFF.

This chain uses TRBV30 with TRBJ1-1, with D perhaps TRBD1 (5 bases). V was shortened by 0 bases and J by 5 bases, with 22 bases between the two germline ends. The CDR3 extends over 17 amino acids. CDR1 and CDR2 from the germline V gene are GTSNPN and SVGIG (reference sequence). The CDR3 reads CAWSVSYGSGVRTEAFF. CDR3 sequence (DNA): TGTGCCTGGAGTGTATCTTATGGGTCGGGGGTACGGACTGAAGCTTTCTTT. The whole variable domain, remainder taken from reference TRBV30 and TRBJ1-1, is SQTIHQWPATLVQPVGSPLSLECTVEGTSNPNLYWYRQAAGRGLQLLFYSVGIGQISSEVPQNLSASRPQDRQFILSSKKLLLSDSGFYLCAWSVSYGSGVRTEAFFGQGTRLTVV.

The rearrangement joins TRBV9 to TRBJ1-2; a weak D match, TRBD1 (5 bases). CDR3 length equals 12 residues. The germline V gene has CDR1 SGDLS and CDR2 YYNGEE. Trimming pared 4 bases from V and 7 bases from J, leaving 11 bases between. The CDR3: CASSSQGSGYTF. CDR3 bases: TGTGCCAGCAGCTCTCAGGGAAGTGGCTACACCTTC.

V gene TRBV28 combines with J gene TRBJ2-3; D possibly corresponds to TRBD2 (7 bases). Germline CDR1 reads MDHEN; CDR2 reads SYDVKM. This CDR3 has 16 residues. The ends were cut back, 3 bases at V and 5 bases at J, with 18 bases in the middle. The CDR3, as DNA: TGTGCCAGCAGTTTGTGGGGGGGGCTAGAGAAAGATACGCAGTATTTT. Its protein is CASSLWGGLEKDTQYF.

V gene TRBV3-1 (or the pseudogene TRBV3-2) combines with J gene TRBJ2-2; 8 nucleotides match TRBD2. Germline V gives CDR1 LGHDT, CDR2 YNNKEL (reference sequence). V shed 4 bases, J shed 6 bases, and the junction held 7 bases outside the gene matches. The CDR3 runs 15 residues. The CDR3 is CASSLGGASAGELFF. The CDR3 nucleotides read TGTGCCAGCAGCCTCGGGGGGGCCTCAGCCGGGGAGCTGTTTTTT.

This clone has a single count. This chain joins TRBV18 and TRBJ1-1; 8 positions match TRBD1. Germline CDR1 is KGHSH and CDR2 is LQKENI. The length of the CDR3 is 14 residues. J gave up 4 bases and V 5 bases, and 6 bases lay outside the gene matches. The CDR3 nucleotides are TGTGCCAGCTCAGGACAGGGCCAGGGCACTGAAGCTTTCTTT. Its translation is CASSGQGQGTEAFF. Variable domain in full (rest from reference TRBV18 and TRBJ1-1): NAGVMQNPRHLVRRRGQEARLRCSPMKGHSHVYWYRQLPEEGLKFMVYLQKENIIDESGMPKERFSAEFPKEGPSILRIQQVVRGDSAAYFCASSGQGQGTEAFFGQGTRLTVV.

The chain combines TRBV10-3 with TRBJ1-6; D gene ambiguous. Germline values: CDR1 ENHRY, CDR2 SYGVKD. V lost 11 bases and J lost 0, with 8 bases in between. The CDR3 extends over 13 amino acids. The CDR3: CAVRGSYNSPLHF. DNA of the CDR3: TGTGCCGTCCGGGGCTCCTATAATTCACCCCTCCACTTT.

There are a few counts of this clone. The chain is built from TRBV5-1 and TRBJ1-2, with 9 positions matching TRBD1. Germline lookup yields CDR1 SGHRS and CDR2 YFSETQ. V gave up 4 bases and J gave up 4 bases; unmatched junction bases: 2. This CDR3 comprises 13 residues. CDR3 coding DNA: TGCGCCAGCAGCCGGGACAGGGCCTATGGCTACACCTTC. Encoded protein: CASSRDRAYGYTF. Full variable domain (outside the CDR3, taken from reference TRBV5-1 and TRBJ1-2): KAGVTQTPRYLIKTRGQQVTLSCSPISGHRSVSWYQQTPGQGLQFLFEYFSETQRNKGNFPGRFSGRQFSNSRSEMNVSTLELGDSALYLCASSRDRAYGYTFGSGTRLTVV.

The chain has TRBV28 and TRBJ1-1, with 7 bases identical to TRBD1. The germline V gene encodes CDR1 MDHEN and CDR2 SYDVKM. The J segment lost 12 bases and the V segment lost 7 bases, leaving 17 bases of the junction unmatched. The CDR3 is 14 residues long. CDR3 in amino acids: CASTTLVDRMDSFF. The CDR3 DNA reads as TGTGCCAGCACTACACTAGTGGACAGGATGGACTCTTTCTTT.

The rearrangement joins TRBV5-6 to TRBJ2-3; 8 nucleotides match TRBD2. Germline CDR1 reads SGHDT; CDR2 reads YYEEEE. The CDR3 spans 15 residues. J was trimmed by 0 bases and V by 3 bases; bases with no gene match: 3. The CDR3 sequence is CASSWGLESTDTQYF. The DNA of the CDR3 is TGTGCCAGCAGCTGGGGACTAGAGAGCACAGATACGCAGTATTTT.

This chain's CDR3 is CASSPRRGNQETQYF. Here the CDR3 DNA reads TGTGCCAGCAGCCCTAGAAGGGGGAACCAAGAGACCCAGTACTTC. The gene calls are TRBV4-2 and TRBJ2-5; a weak D match, TRBD1 (6 bases). Germline lookup yields CDR1 LGHNA and CDR2 YNFKEQ. This CDR3 has 15 residues. V lost 4 bases to trimming and J lost 0 bases, with 12 bases between them.

The rearrangement links TRBV19 to TRBJ2-2; possible D gene TRBD1, 6 bases. V was cut by 3 bases and J by 1 base, with 9 bases left in between. The length of the CDR3 is 15 residues. Germline assignment: CDR1 LNHDA and CDR2 SQIVND (reference sequence). DNA of the CDR3: TGTGCCAGTAGTATCCGGACAGTGAACACCGGGGAGCTGTTTTTT. Its protein is CASSIRTVNTGELFF. The full variable domain, rest sourced from reference TRBV19 and TRBJ2-2, is DGGITQSPKYLFRKEGQNVTLSCEQNLNHDAMYWYRQDPGQGLRLIYYSQIVNDFQKGDIAEGYSVSREKKESFPLTVTSAQKNPTAFYLCASSIRTVNTGELFFGEGSRLTVL.

V usage is TRBV28 and J usage is TRBJ1-1; a possible D gene is TRBD1 (5 bases). The CDR3 runs 14 residues. Trimming cost V 5 bases and J 8 bases, with 18 bases left between them. Germline V gene lookup returns CDR1 MDHEN and CDR2 SYDVKM. The CDR3: CASSPPPPDREAFF. CDR3 DNA: TGTGCCAGCAGTCCCCCCCCACCAGACAGAGAAGCTTTCTTT.